What follows are 15 T cell receptor beta chains derived from one specimen sequenced in a study of shared T cell receptors in the human thymus. Some clones are missing from TCRdb's copy, which holds only in-frame ones; the method was immunoSEQ multiplex PCR. Of approximately 580,000 clones listed, about 80% are singletons. The sample also formed part of further work on human thymus T cells.

Material for sequencing was thymocytes. The source is a boy under two years old with a congenital heart defect.

This rearrangement joins TRBV6-4 to TRBJ1-2, with D possibly being TRBD1 (5 bases). V gave up 4 bases and J gave up 5 bases, with 26 bases separating them. Germline CDR1 and CDR2: MRHNA and SNTAGT. The CDR3 runs to 18 residues. The CDR3, as DNA: TGTGCCAGCAGTGCACTACCCGGACACGCTGACCTTTCGTATGGCTACACCTTC. Its protein is CASSALPGHADLSYGYTF.

The J gene is TRBJ2-7, the V gene TRBV7-9, with a weak D call TRBD1 (5 bases). CDR3 size: 11 residues. The germline V and J ends were trimmed by 4 bases and 9 bases, with 10 bases remaining between them. Per the germline V gene, CDR1 is SEHNR and CDR2 is FQNEAQ (reference sequence). DNA for the CDR3: TGTGCCAGCAGCTCTTCAGGGCGGCAGTACTTC. Translating it yields CASSSSGRQYF.

J is TRBJ2-3 and V is TRBV9; 8 bases line up with TRBD2. Looked up from germline, CDR1 is SGDLS and CDR2 is YYNGEE. The V gene end was trimmed by 8 bases and the J gene end by 6 bases; junction bases not matched to a gene: 11. This CDR3 is built from 14 residues. The CDR3 DNA is TGTGCCAGGCCGGCGGGACTAGGGGCGGATACGCAGTATTTT. Translation: CARPAGLGADTQYF. The complete variable domain, with remaining parts taken from reference TRBV9 and TRBJ2-3, reads DSGVTQTPKHLITATGQRVTLRCSPRSGDLSVYWYQQSLDQGLQFLIQYYNGEERAKGNILERFSAQQFPDLHSELNLSSLELGDSALYFCARPAGLGADTQYFGPGTRLTVL.

The chain employs TRBV7-4 and TRBJ2-7; 7 nucleotides align to TRBD2. Germline trimming cut 4 bases from V and 2 bases from J; bases unmatched to any gene: 2. The CDR3 loop spans 13 amino acids. Germline V gene sequence: CDR1 SGHVT, CDR2 SQSDAQ. The CDR3 loop is CASSSSGPYEQYF. The CDR3, as DNA: TGTGCCAGCAGCTCTAGCGGACCCTACGAGCAGTACTTC.

V usage is TRBV4-3 and J usage is TRBJ2-3, with 10 nucleotides matching TRBD2. Germline CDR1 reads LGHNA; CDR2 reads YSLEER. V shed 0 bases and J 0 bases; nucleotides not matched to a gene: 6. The CDR3 is 18 residues long. CDR3 protein: CASSQDSWTSGSTDTQYF. The CDR3 nucleotides read TGCGCCAGCAGCCAAGATTCCTGGACTAGCGGTAGCACAGATACGCAGTATTTT.

The CDR3 is CASSQTVGDSYSYEQYF. In DNA, the CDR3 is TGCGCCAGCAGCCAGACTGTAGGGGACTCCTACTCCTACGAGCAGTACTTC. This chain connects TRBV4-1 to TRBJ2-7; weak D call: TRBD2 (6 bases). The CDR3 sequence is 17 residues long. Trimming removed 3 bases from V and 0 bases from J, with 18 bases in between. The germline gives CDR1 MGHRA, CDR2 YSYEKL.

The genes are TRBV6-4 and TRBJ2-2; 8 nucleotides match TRBD1. The germline V gene encodes CDR1 MRHNA and CDR2 SNTAGT. The CDR3 contains 15 residues. The V and J ends lost 4 bases and 4 bases, in that order; junction bases with no gene match: 5. DNA of the CDR3: TGTGCCAGCAGTGGAAAAACAGGGGGCACCGGGGAGCTGTTTTTT. Its protein is CASSGKTGGTGELFF.

This clone has just one count. The genes are TRBV28 and TRBJ1-1; D may be TRBD1 (5 bases). Looked up from germline, CDR1 is MDHEN and CDR2 is SYDVKM. V lost 3 bases and J lost 6, with 11 bases in between. This CDR3 has 13 amino acids. Here the CDR3 DNA reads TGTGCCAGCAGTTTGGGGGGTAAGGCTGAAGCTTTCTTT. Protein: CASSLGGKAEAFF.

This clone was seen only a few times. J is TRBJ2-3 and V is TRBV4-3, with TRBD2 matching 8 bases. V was pared by 0 bases and J by 1 base, with 18 bases of the junction left unmatched. The CDR3 runs to 21 residues. From germline, CDR1 is LGHNA and CDR2 YSLEER. The CDR3 DNA reads TGCGCCAGCAGCCAAGATCAGCGGAGGAGCGGGAGAAATGAAGGCACAGATACGCAGTATTTT. Amino acid sequence: CASSQDQRRSGRNEGTDTQYF.

The rearrangement joins TRBV7-3 to TRBJ1-2; D possibly corresponds to TRBD1 (5 bases). V gave up 5 bases and J gave up 2 bases, with 15 bases separating them. The CDR3 contains 15 residues. The germline V gene has CDR1 SGHTA and CDR2 FQGTGA. The CDR3 sequence is CASSPTRVGNYGYTF. In DNA form, the CDR3 reads TGTGCCAGCAGCCCGACCAGGGTTGGGAACTATGGCTACACCTTC.

V gene TRBV5-6 combines with J gene TRBJ1-2; 11 bases match TRBD1. V lost 0 bases and J lost 0; bases outside the gene matches: 4. The CDR3 length is 17 residues. The germline V gene has CDR1 SGHDT and CDR2 YYEEEE. In DNA, the CDR3 is TGTGCCAGCAGCTTGGAGGGACAGGGGGACGCTAACTATGGCTACACCTTC. It specifies CASSLEGQGDANYGYTF.

The chain combines TRBV28 with TRBJ2-7, with 7 bases lining up with TRBD2. The germline gives CDR1 MDHEN, CDR2 SYDVKM. This CDR3 region has 15 residues. V shed 10 bases, J shed 5 bases, and the junction held 17 bases outside the gene matches. The CDR3 sequence is CATSPRGREGHEQYF. In DNA, the CDR3 is TGTGCCACCTCCCCCCGGGGCAGGGAGGGGCACGAGCAGTACTTC.

This clone was recorded only once. The rearrangement uses TRBV10-3 and TRBJ2-5; perhaps TRBD1 as D (6 bases). The CDR3 is 15 amino acids. The ends were cut back, 3 bases at V and 0 bases at J, with 11 bases in the middle. Germline lookup yields CDR1 ENHRY and CDR2 SYGVKD. The CDR3 sequence is CAISDDRTNQETQYF. Written as DNA, the CDR3 is TGTGCCATCAGTGACGACAGGACAAACCAAGAGACCCAGTACTTC.

The V call is TRBV7-2, the J call TRBJ2-3; 10 positions agree with TRBD2. Looked up from germline, CDR1 is SGHTA and CDR2 is FQGNSA. The V gene end was trimmed by 2 bases and the J gene end by 11 bases; junction bases not matched to a gene: 16. This CDR3 has 17 amino acids. This chain's CDR3 is CASSLTTSGFPPDGQYF. The CDR3 coding sequence is TGTGCCAGCAGCTTAACGACTAGCGGGTTCCCGCCGGATGGGCAGTATTTT.

This chain uses TRBV19 with TRBJ2-5; maybe TRBD1 (6 bases). V dropped 4 bases and J dropped 6 bases, with 21 bases sitting between them. The germline V gene has CDR1 LNHDA and CDR2 SQIVND (reference sequence). The CDR3 covers 16 residues. The CDR3 is CASSTDSGEQEKTQYF. In nucleotides, the CDR3 is TGTGCCAGTAGTACGGACAGTGGGGAACAAGAGAAGACCCAGTACTTC.